This T cell receptor beta chain is from a study of cytomegalovirus exposure and HLA in healthy donors. Findings of the study overall: A prior analysis recorded that most TCR beta V segments were productive about 90% or about 30% of the time.

A word on this clone: Its antigen is not identified.

The V gene's germline CDR1 is SGHVS and CDR2 FQNEAQ. Trimming removed 8 bases from V and 3 bases from J; junction bases left unmatched: 5. The CDR3 is 13 residues long. Primers for the PCR totalled 60 Vbeta and 13 Jbeta. TCRdb keeps only in-frame clones here, not all; method: immunoSEQ multiplex PCR. The sample yields about 140,000 clones, over 70% seen once. The origin of this receptor is a woman aged 40 to 50 in good health and CMV-seronegative. J is TRBJ1-2 and V is TRBV7-8; 8 bases match TRBD1. The specimen sequenced was PBMCs. As DNA, the CDR3 is TGTGCCAGCGACAGGGGAGGGGACTATGGCTACACCTTC. Translating gives CASDRGGDYGYTF.